This entry concerns a single T cell receptor beta chain. This entry is derived from a study of blood T cell repertoires in COVID-19. Looking at the study overall: Samples came from the United States, Italy and Spain, spanning acute and convalescent COVID-19. PBMCs, B-cell-depleted T cells, or T cells were the source of the cDNA or gDNA that made up the material.

Germline-derived CDR1 and CDR2 are SNHLY and FYNNEI. With 6 bases clipped from V and 1 base from J, the junction kept 0 bases outside the gene matches. The CDR3 spans 13 residues. As originally analysed: The authors estimated nucleated cell counts from reference gene primer amplification. Generated by immunoSEQ multiplex PCR, the TCRdb table keeps only in-frame clones and is missing some. The V and J calls and the clone size are those of that table, but D and trimming were determined from the DNA. The sample has some 200,000 clones, less than 90% seen once. The sequence came from a woman aged 50 to 60 with acute or convalescent COVID-19. Material for sequencing was peripheral blood. The chain recombines TRBV2 with TRBJ1-5, with TRBD1 matching 7 bases. CDR3 bases: TGTGCCAGCAGGGGACAGAGCAATCAGCCCCAGCATTTT. It is translated as CASRGQSNQPQHF.